This TCR beta chain was captured by sequencing in a study of cytomegalovirus exposure and HLA in healthy donors. Study-wide points: Many donors shared some public TCRs, even though most TCR sequences were rare. The study flagged 150 to 200 TCR beta chains as cytomegalovirus-associated.

This clone showed up just once. Its target is not known. The germline V and J ends were trimmed by 6 bases and 0 bases, with 14 bases remaining between them. The CDR3 loop spans 14 amino acids. CDR1 is SQVTM, CDR2 ANQGSEA, per germline. The data were produced by immunoSEQ multiplex PCR, yet TCRdb's version contains in-frame clones alone and is incomplete. Here the sample spans under 200,000 clones, about 90% being singletons. The donors were members of the validation cohort comprising some 120 subjects, separate from the roughly 640-subject first cohort. The rearrangement uses TRBV29-1 and TRBJ1-1, with no clear D. The sequence was obtained from a woman between 18 and 29 years old in good health and CMV-seropositive. Sequences were obtained from PBMCs. CDR3 DNA sequence: TGCAGCGTGTCGAGGGTAGGGATGAACACTGAAGCTTTCTTT. Encoded protein: CSVSRVGMNTEAFF.